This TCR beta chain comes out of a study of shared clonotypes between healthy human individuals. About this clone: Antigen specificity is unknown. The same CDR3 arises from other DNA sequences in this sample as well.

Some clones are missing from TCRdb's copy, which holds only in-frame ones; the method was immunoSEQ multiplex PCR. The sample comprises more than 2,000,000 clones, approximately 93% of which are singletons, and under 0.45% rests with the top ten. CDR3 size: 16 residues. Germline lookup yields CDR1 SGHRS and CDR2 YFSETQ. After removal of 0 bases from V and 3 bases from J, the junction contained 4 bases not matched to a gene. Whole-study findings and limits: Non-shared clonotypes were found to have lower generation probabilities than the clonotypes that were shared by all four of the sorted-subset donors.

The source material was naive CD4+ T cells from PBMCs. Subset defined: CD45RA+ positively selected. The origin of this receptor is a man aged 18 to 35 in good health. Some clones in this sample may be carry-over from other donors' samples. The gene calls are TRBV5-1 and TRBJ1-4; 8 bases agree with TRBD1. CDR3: CASSLASGGPNEKLFF. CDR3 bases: TGCGCCAGCAGCTTGGCCTCAGGGGGCCCTAATGAAAAACTGTTTTTT.